This T cell receptor beta chain was documented in a study of graft-versus-host responses after intestinal transplantation. As for the study in general: All recipients got anti-thymocyte globulin induction, then tacrolimus and steroids for approximately 3 years. General study points: Peak GvH clone levels in circulation were associated with early post-transplant HvG declines.

Here immunoSEQ multiplex PCR was the method, and the copy in TCRdb shows in-frame clones only, minus some. Among approximately 70,000 clones listed, around 90% were seen once. As concerns this clone: The antigen remains undetermined.

V was trimmed by 1 base and J by 6 bases, leaving 15 bases between them. This CDR3 comprises 15 residues. CDR1 is SGHVS and CDR2 is FQNEAQ in the germline V gene. The rearrangement uses TRBV7-8 and TRBJ1-2, with TRBD1 as a possible D gene (5 bases). The receptor's source is a human donor who received an intestinal transplant. The sequenced sample was unstimulated CD8+ T cells sorted from spleen or lymph node cells, obtained before intestinal transplant. CDR3 loop: CASSLVGAAGDGYTF. DNA for the CDR3: TGTGCCAGCAGCTTAGTAGGGGCAGCTGGGGATGGCTACACCTTC. Drawing the rest from reference TRBV7-8 and TRBJ1-2, the complete variable domain is GAGVSQSPRYKVAKRGQDVALRCDPISGHVSLFWYQQALGQGPEFLTYFQNEAQLDKSGLPSDRFFAERPEGSVSTLKIQRTQQEDSAVYLCASSLVGAAGDGYTFGSGTRLTVV.